This TCR beta chain is drawn from a study of somatic mutations in cytotoxic T cells in rheumatoid arthritis. V shed 1 base and J shed 5 bases, with 14 bases lying between them. CDR1 and CDR2 from the germline V gene are GTSNPN and SVGIG (reference sequence). CDR3 length: 14 amino acids. Sequencing used immunoSEQ multiplex PCR; TCRdb keeps in-frame clones, though not all of them. The profile covers 15,000 to 20,000 clones, with around 79% appearing a single time and over 9.5% taken by the ten largest. This sequence was found in a woman in her forties or fifties in good health. Sequencing was done on a sample of CD8+ T cells sorted from blood. The chain uses TRBV30 and TRBJ2-5, with D perhaps TRBD2 (5 bases). The CDR3 is CAWSGGRGQETQYF. The DNA of the CDR3 is TGTGCCTGGAGTGGGGGTAGAGGGCAGGAGACCCAGTACTTC.